The next 26 T cell receptor beta chains were all read from a single sample in a study of T cell changes during pregnancy in multiple sclerosis. Libraries were prepared by immunoSEQ multiplex PCR; TCRdb keeps only in-frame clonotypes and omits some of them. Of 100,000 or so clones listed, around 93% are singletons. The sample consisted of peripheral blood, taken before pregnancy. The source is a female donor with multiple sclerosis, enrolled in a pregnancy study.

The chain recombines TRBV5-6 with TRBJ2-1, with D perhaps TRBD1 (6 bases). Between the trimmed V and J ends, which lost 2 bases and 9 bases, there was a span of 18 bases. Germline assignment: CDR1 SGHDT and CDR2 YYEEEE. The CDR3 has 15 residues. CDR3 nucleotides: TGTGCCAGCAGCTTATGGGACAACTCCGTCCGTGAGCAGTTCTTC. This encodes CASSLWDNSVREQFF.

The gene calls are TRBV27 and TRBJ2-7; tentatively, D is TRBD2 (5 bases). The CDR3 is made up of 14 amino acids. Trimming cost V 4 bases and J 3 bases, with 13 bases left between them. CDR1 MNHEY and CDR2 SMNVEV come from the germline V gene (reference sequence). Here the CDR3 DNA reads TGTGCCAGCAGTTCCATCCGGGGATTCTACGAGCAGTACTTC. Its translation is CASSSIRGFYEQYF.

The V and J genes are TRBV28 and TRBJ1-5; 9 nucleotides align to TRBD1. Per germline, CDR1 MDHEN and CDR2 SYDVKM. Germline trimming cut 6 bases from V and 5 bases from J; bases unmatched to any gene: 5. The CDR3 extends over 14 amino acids. The chain's CDR3 is CASSLRQGDQPQHF. For the CDR3, the DNA is TGTGCCAGCAGCCTTAGACAGGGGGATCAGCCCCAGCATTTT.

The V gene is TRBV7-9, the J gene TRBJ2-1, with 10 bases that match TRBD1. This CDR3 contains 16 residues. Germline V gene sequence: CDR1 SEHNR, CDR2 FQNEAQ (reference sequence). Trimming at V came to 5 bases and at J to 2 bases, leaving 6 bases not matched to a gene. The DNA of the CDR3 is TGTGCCAGCAGCCTCCTTGGGACAGGGGCCTACAATGAGCAGTTCTTC. Its protein is CASSLLGTGAYNEQFF.

As to this clone: At one end the junction does not follow the germline gene, possibly because of a read error. This chain joins TRBV5-5 and TRBJ2-1; the match to TRBD1 covers 10 bases. Germline CDR1 SGHKS, CDR2 YYEKEE (reference sequence). The CDR3 extends over 16 amino acids. The CDR3 here is CASSILTGGSNNEQFF. The CDR3 region has the DNA TGTGCCAGCAGCATTCTGACAGGGGGCTCCAACAATGAGCAGTTCTTC. Full variable domain (remainder filled in from reference TRBV5-5 and TRBJ2-1): DAGVTQSPTHLIKTRGQQVTLRCSPISGHKSVSWYQQVLGQGPQFIFQYYEKEERGRGNFPDRFSARQFPNYSSELNVNALLLGDSALYLCASSILTGGSNNEQFFGPGTRLTVL.

The chain employs TRBV19 and TRBJ1-5; TRBD1 agrees at 7 bases. Germline assignment: CDR1 LNHDA and CDR2 SQIVND (reference sequence). Unmatched junction bases numbered 8, after V lost 5 bases and J lost 4 bases. This CDR3 has 15 amino acids. CDR3 amino acids: CASSPRQGLNQPQHF. The CDR3 DNA reads TGTGCCAGTAGTCCCCGACAGGGACTGAATCAGCCCCAGCATTTT.

CDR3 in DNA: TGTGCCTGGAGGGGACAGGCCGGCTCCTACGAGCAGTACTTC. Translation gives CAWRGQAGSYEQYF. This rearrangement joins TRBV30 to TRBJ2-7; 8 nucleotides align to TRBD1. The CDR3 extends over 14 amino acids. Trimming removed 3 bases from V and 0 bases from J; junction bases left unmatched: 4. CDR1 and CDR2 from the germline V gene are GTSNPN and SVGIG (reference sequence).

V gene TRBV7-9 combines with J gene TRBJ2-7; D not certain. Germline CDR1 and CDR2: SEHNR and FQNEAQ (reference sequence). The germline V and J ends were trimmed by 3 bases and 1 base, with 7 bases remaining between them. CDR3 length: 13 residues. The CDR3, as DNA: TGTGCCAGCAGCTTTCACCAGTCCTACGAGCAGTACTTC. Protein sequence: CASSFHQSYEQYF.

The chain recombines TRBV21-1 with TRBJ2-7; TRBD1, as called in the table, went unchecked against the DNA. TRBV21-1 is tagged as a pseudogene. The CDR3 consists of 12 residues. The CDR3 region is CASRVRVYEQYF. The CDR3 DNA follows: TGTGCCAGCAGAGTCAGGGTCTACGAGCAGTACTTC.

This sequence joins TRBV27 and TRBJ2-5; a weak D match, TRBD1 (5 bases). The V end was cut by 4 bases, the J end by 5 bases, with 14 bases between. Germline V gene lookup returns CDR1 MNHEY and CDR2 SMNVEV (reference sequence). The length of the CDR3 is 14 residues. The CDR3 DNA reads TGTGCCAGCAGTTCCGTTCAGGGTTGGGAGACCCAGTACTTC. Its translation is CASSSVQGWETQYF.

The rearrangement links TRBV30 to TRBJ2-7, with D possibly matching TRBD1 (6 bases). Germline V gives CDR1 GTSNPN, CDR2 SVGIG (reference sequence). Trimming shortened V by 2 bases and J by 7 bases, and 9 bases separated the two germline ends. The CDR3 has 11 amino acids. CDR3 sequence: CAWSTGLEQYF. DNA of the CDR3: TGTGCCTGGAGTACAGGGTTAGAGCAGTACTTC.

V gene TRBV19 combines with J gene TRBJ2-1; D might be TRBD2 (6 bases). Germline V gives CDR1 LNHDA, CDR2 SQIVND (reference sequence). This CDR3 has 16 residues. V lost 1 base to trimming and J lost 7 bases, with 17 bases between them. The CDR3 sequence: CASSIGNLATTNEQFF. CDR3 sequence (DNA): TGTGCCAGTAGTATAGGAAATCTAGCGACTACGAATGAGCAGTTCTTC.

The chain combines TRBV19 with TRBJ1-5; possibly TRBD1 for D (6 bases). The V gene's germline CDR1 is LNHDA and CDR2 SQIVND (reference sequence). The CDR3 is 15 residues long. V was trimmed by 7 bases and J by 4 bases, leaving 17 bases between them. The CDR3, as DNA: TGTGCCAGTATCCAAGGGGGGGGCCTAAATCAGCCCCAGCATTTT. This encodes CASIQGGGLNQPQHF.

The chain joins TRBV27 to TRBJ2-7; TRBD1 is a possible D gene (5 bases). The CDR3 is 13 amino acids. Germline lookup yields CDR1 MNHEY and CDR2 SMNVEV (reference sequence). Trimming pared 0 bases from V and 4 bases from J, leaving 7 bases between. The CDR3 DNA follows: TGTGCCAGCAGTTTATCGACAGAATACGAGCAGTACTTC. Protein product: CASSLSTEYEQYF.

V and J are TRBV19 and TRBJ1-5; tentatively, D is TRBD1 (6 bases). The CDR3 contains 17 residues. CDR1 is LNHDA and CDR2 is SQIVND in the germline V gene (reference sequence). The V end was cut by 6 bases, the J end by 5 bases, with 23 bases between. Written as DNA, the CDR3 is TGTGCCAGTAGCCCCATCTACAGGGAGGGGCCGGATCAGCCCCAGCATTTT. Amino acid sequence: CASSPIYREGPDQPQHF. The variable domain in full, completed from reference TRBV19 and TRBJ1-5, reads DGGITQSPKYLFRKEGQNVTLSCEQNLNHDAMYWYRQDPGQGLRLIYYSQIVNDFQKGDIAEGYSVSREKKESFPLTVTSAQKNPTAFYLCASSPIYREGPDQPQHFGDGTRLSIL.

V and J are TRBV7-6 and TRBJ2-5, with D maybe TRBD2 (5 bases). The CDR3 runs to 15 residues. Germline V CDR1 and CDR2: SGHVS, FNYEAQ. The germline V and J ends were trimmed by 3 bases and 5 bases, with 16 bases remaining between them. CDR3 coding DNA: TGTGCCAGCAGCTTCACCCGGACGGGAACGGAGACCCAGTACTTC. As protein: CASSFTRTGTETQYF. Full variable domain (outside the CDR3, taken from reference TRBV7-6 and TRBJ2-5): GAGVSQSPRYKVTKRGQDVALRCDPISGHVSLYWYRQALGQGPEFLTYFNYEAQQDKSGLPNDRFSAERPEGSISTLTIQRTEQRDSAMYRCASSFTRTGTETQYFGPGTRLLVL.

This clone has more than one count but fewer than ten. The chain employs TRBV19 and TRBJ1-5, with 9 bases that match TRBD1. V was clipped by 4 bases and J by 6 bases; unmatched bases: 7. CDR3 length: 15 amino acids. The germline gives CDR1 LNHDA, CDR2 SQIVND (reference sequence). The CDR3 bases are TGTGCCAGTAGTACCGGGACAGGGCTCGGTCAGCCCCAGCATTTT. Translation gives CASSTGTGLGQPQHF.

The V call is TRBV7-2, the J call TRBJ1-2; TRBD1 aligns across 8 bases. Trimming at V came to 4 bases and at J to 9 bases, leaving 13 bases not matched to a gene. Germline assignment: CDR1 SGHTA and CDR2 FQGNSA. The CDR3 extends over 15 amino acids. The CDR3 DNA is TGTGCCAGCAGCTCGATAAGATTAGGACAGGGAAGCTACACCTTC. It codes for CASSSIRLGQGSYTF.

The rearrangement joins TRBV6-1 to TRBJ1-5; D is ambiguous. This CDR3 contains 16 residues. Germline V gene sequence: CDR1 MNHNS, CDR2 SASEGT. Deletions cut 2 bases from V and 6 bases from J, with 17 bases between. DNA for the CDR3: TGTGCCAGCAGTGAACTAGTGTCCGCCTCTGTTCAGCCCCAGCATTTT. It specifies CASSELVSASVQPQHF.

This clone appeared once. The chain joins TRBV28 to TRBJ2-7; tentatively, D is TRBD2 (5 bases). Germline V gives CDR1 MDHEN, CDR2 SYDVKM. The CDR3 contains 12 residues. V lost 7 bases and J lost 2, with 9 bases in between. The CDR3 DNA reads TGTGCCAGCACCCCTAGCCCCTACGAGCAGTACTTC. Protein sequence: CASTPSPYEQYF. Looking up the rest from reference TRBV28 and TRBJ2-7 gives the full variable domain: DVKVTQSSRYLVKRTGEKVFLECVQDMDHENMFWYRQDPGLGLRLIYFSYDVKMKEKGDIPEGYSVSREKKERFSLILESASTNQTSMYLCASTPSPYEQYFGPGTRLTVT.

V usage is TRBV4-3 and J usage is TRBJ1-2; 7 bases are shared with TRBD1. The J segment lost 1 base and the V segment lost 0 bases, leaving 8 bases of the junction unmatched. CDR3 size: 17 residues. Germline loops: CDR1 LGHNA, CDR2 YSLEER. CDR3 residues: CASSQDWTGPNNYGYTF. The CDR3 region has the DNA TGCGCCAGCAGCCAAGACTGGACAGGACCAAATAACTATGGCTACACCTTC.

The chain uses TRBV30 and TRBJ2-3; 13 positions match TRBD2. The trim removed 2 bases at V and 1 base at J, leaving 6 bases unmatched. Per germline, CDR1 GTSNPN and CDR2 SVGIG (reference sequence). The CDR3 sequence is 17 residues long. The CDR3 DNA sequence: TGTGCCTGGAGTTGGTTACTAGCGGGAGGGGGCACAGATACGCAGTATTTT. This sequence encodes CAWSWLLAGGGTDTQYF.

In its sample, this clone was seen a few times. The V call is TRBV5-8, the J call TRBJ1-1, with D possibly being TRBD1 (6 bases). Germline V lookup: CDR1 SGHTS, CDR2 YDEGEE. V dropped 0 bases and J dropped 0 bases, with 12 bases sitting between them. The CDR3 extends over 16 amino acids. The CDR3 loop is CASSLEAQGMNTEAFF. The DNA for the CDR3 is TGTGCCAGCAGCTTGGAAGCCCAGGGGATGAACACTGAAGCTTTCTTT. Full variable domain (outside the CDR3, taken from reference TRBV5-8 and TRBJ1-1): EAGVTQSPTHLIKTRGQQATLRCSPISGHTSVYWYQQALGLGLQFLLWYDEGEERNRGNFPPRFSGRQFPNYSSELNVNALELEDSALYLCASSLEAQGMNTEAFFGQGTRLTVV.

The chain combines TRBV4-3 with TRBJ2-7; D unresolved. Trimming took 0 bases from V and 5 from J, leaving 11 bases between them. CDR1 is LGHNA and CDR2 is YSLEER in the germline V gene. The CDR3 is 14 residues long. The CDR3 region is CASSQDPYLDEQYF. The CDR3 coding sequence is TGCGCCAGCAGCCAAGATCCCTATCTCGACGAGCAGTACTTC.

The V call is TRBV5-5, the J call TRBJ2-2; 7 bases are a match to TRBD1. Germline V CDR1 and CDR2: SGHKS, YYEKEE (reference sequence). This CDR3 comprises 15 residues. V was clipped by 4 bases and J by 6 bases; unmatched bases: 9. The CDR3 nucleotides read TGTGCCAGCAGCGGAACGCCCAGGGGGTCCGGGGAGCTGTTTTTT. Translated, it gives CASSGTPRGSGELFF.

This clone has just one count. The V gene is TRBV29-1, the J gene TRBJ2-1; D might be TRBD2 (6 bases). Germline V lookup: CDR1 SQVTM, CDR2 ANQGSEA. The CDR3 consists of 13 residues. The V end lost 3 bases, the J end lost 6 bases, and 12 bases lay between the germline ends. The DNA for the CDR3 is TGCAGCGTTGATGCGGGGAATTCCAATGAGCAGTTCTTC. It yields the protein CSVDAGNSNEQFF.